This paragraph covers one T cell receptor beta chain sequence. Its antigen is unknown. Each TCR beta cDNA library carried unique molecular identifiers. Around 460,000 cDNA molecules came from around 1 to 10 million T cells. A single record per CDR3 protein comes from TCRdb applying MiXCR to the PCR reads. Altogether 550,000 to 700,000 distinct CDR3 sequences are present, 40% to 50% being singletons, with the ten largest covering around 1.7%. This record belongs to a study of post-analysis software for immune sequencing data. Study-wide context: Patients with relapsing-remitting, secondary progressive and progressive-relapsing multiple sclerosis courses were all represented. Points from the study as a whole: Significantly lower normalized Chao1 diversity was seen in multiple sclerosis patients than in controls. Among roughly five TRBV segments more frequent in patients than controls were TRBV5-6, TRBV5-1 and TRBV20-1.

The V end lost 5 bases, the J end lost 6 bases, and 16 bases lay between the germline ends. This CDR3 spans 15 amino acids. The germline V gene has CDR1 MDHEN and CDR2 SYDVKM. This chain uses TRBV28 with TRBJ2-2; a possible D gene is TRBD1 (5 bases). The receptor was derived from a girl aged 10-17 years with multiple sclerosis. Sequenced: blood. The CDR3 sequence: CASSQRGTLAGELFF. The DNA for the CDR3 is TGTGCCAGCAGTCAAAGGGGAACTTTGGCCGGGGAGCTGTTTTTT.